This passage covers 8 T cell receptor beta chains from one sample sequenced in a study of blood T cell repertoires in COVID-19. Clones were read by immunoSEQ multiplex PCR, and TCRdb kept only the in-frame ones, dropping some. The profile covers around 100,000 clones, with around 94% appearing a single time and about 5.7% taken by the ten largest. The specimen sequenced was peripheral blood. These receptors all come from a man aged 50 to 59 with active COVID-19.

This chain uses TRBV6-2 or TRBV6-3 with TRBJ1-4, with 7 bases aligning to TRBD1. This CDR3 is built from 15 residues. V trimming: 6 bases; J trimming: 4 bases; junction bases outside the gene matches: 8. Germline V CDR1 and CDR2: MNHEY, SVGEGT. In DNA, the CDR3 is TGTGCCAGCAGCTCGGGACAGACTTTTAATGAAAAACTGTTTTTT. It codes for CASSSGQTFNEKLFF.

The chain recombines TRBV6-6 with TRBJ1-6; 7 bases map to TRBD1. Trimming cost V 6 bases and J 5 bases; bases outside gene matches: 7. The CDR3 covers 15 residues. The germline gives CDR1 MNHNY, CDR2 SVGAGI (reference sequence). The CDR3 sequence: CASSSGQPNNSPLHF. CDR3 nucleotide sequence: TGTGCCAGCAGCTCGGGACAGCCAAATAATTCACCCCTCCACTTT.

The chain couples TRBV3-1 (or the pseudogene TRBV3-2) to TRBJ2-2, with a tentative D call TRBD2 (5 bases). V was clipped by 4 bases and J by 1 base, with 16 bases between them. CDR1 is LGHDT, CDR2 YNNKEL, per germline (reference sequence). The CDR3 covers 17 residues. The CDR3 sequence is CASSPSFGGWNTGELFF. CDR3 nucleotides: TGTGCCAGCAGCCCCTCATTTGGAGGATGGAACACCGGGGAGCTGTTTTTT.

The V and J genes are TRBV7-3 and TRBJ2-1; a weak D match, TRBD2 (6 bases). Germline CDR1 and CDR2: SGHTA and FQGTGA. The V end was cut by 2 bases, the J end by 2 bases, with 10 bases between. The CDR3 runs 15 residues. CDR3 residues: CASSLSGGAYNEQFF. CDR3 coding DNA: TGTGCCAGCAGCTTATCCGGGGGTGCCTACAATGAGCAGTTCTTC.

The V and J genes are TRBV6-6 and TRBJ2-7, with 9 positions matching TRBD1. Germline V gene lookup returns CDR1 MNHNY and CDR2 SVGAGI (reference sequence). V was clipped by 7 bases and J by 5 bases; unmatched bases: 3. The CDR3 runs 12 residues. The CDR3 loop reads CASNDRGDEQYF. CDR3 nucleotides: TGTGCCAGCAACGACAGGGGGGACGAGCAGTACTTC.

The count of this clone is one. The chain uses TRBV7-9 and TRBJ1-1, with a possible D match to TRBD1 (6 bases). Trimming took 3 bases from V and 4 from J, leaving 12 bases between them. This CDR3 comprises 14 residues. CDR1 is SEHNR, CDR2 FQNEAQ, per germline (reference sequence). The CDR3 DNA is TGTGCCAGCAGCTTTAGAGGGGGTGGCACTGAAGCTTTCTTT. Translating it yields CASSFRGGGTEAFF.

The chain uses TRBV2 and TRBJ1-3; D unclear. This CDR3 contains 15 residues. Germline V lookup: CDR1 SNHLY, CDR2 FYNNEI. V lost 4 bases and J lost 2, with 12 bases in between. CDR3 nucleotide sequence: TGTGCCAGCAGTGCGGAGGCGACGACTGGAAACACCATATATTTT. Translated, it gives CASSAEATTGNTIYF.

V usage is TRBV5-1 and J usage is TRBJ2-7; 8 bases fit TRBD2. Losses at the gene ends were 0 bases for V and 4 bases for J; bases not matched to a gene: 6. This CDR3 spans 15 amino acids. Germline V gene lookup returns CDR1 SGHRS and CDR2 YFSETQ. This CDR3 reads CASSLGSSGPYEQYF. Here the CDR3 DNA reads TGCGCCAGCAGCTTGGGGTCTAGCGGGCCTTACGAGCAGTACTTC.